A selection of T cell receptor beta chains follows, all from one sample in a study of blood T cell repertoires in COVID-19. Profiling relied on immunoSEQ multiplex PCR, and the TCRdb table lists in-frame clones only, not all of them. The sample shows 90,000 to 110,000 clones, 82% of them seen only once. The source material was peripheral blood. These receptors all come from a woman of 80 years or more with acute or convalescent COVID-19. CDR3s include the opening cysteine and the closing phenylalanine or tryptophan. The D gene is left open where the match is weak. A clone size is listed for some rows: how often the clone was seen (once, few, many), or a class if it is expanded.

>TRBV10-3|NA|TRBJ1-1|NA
TGTGCCATCAGTGAGACATCCTACACTGAAGCTTTCTTT
CAISETSYTEAFF
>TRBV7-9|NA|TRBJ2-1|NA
TGTGCCAGCAGCTTTGGGACTCACAATGAGCAGTTCTTC
CASSFGTHNEQFF
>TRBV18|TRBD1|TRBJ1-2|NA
TGTGCCAGCTCACCAGAAGAAGGGACAGGGGGTGTTATGGACTATGGCTACACCTTC
CASSPEEGTGGVMDYGYTF
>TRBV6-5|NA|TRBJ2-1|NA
TGTGCCAGCAGTTACCGGTCTAGCCGCGGCAATGAGCAGTTCTTC
CASSYRSSRGNEQFF
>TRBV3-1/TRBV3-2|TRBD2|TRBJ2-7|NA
TGTGCCAGCAGCCAAGAAGGGCGGGAGCCGTTTCCCTACGAGCAGTACTTC
CASSQEGREPFPYEQYF
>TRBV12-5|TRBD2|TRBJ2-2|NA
TGTGCTAGTGGTTTCCTCGCGAGCGGGAGAACGTCCGGGGAGCTGTTTTTT
CASGFLASGRTSGELFF
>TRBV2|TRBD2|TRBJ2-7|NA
TGTGCCAGCGGAGCGGGACCCTACGAGCAGTACTTC
CASGAGPYEQYF
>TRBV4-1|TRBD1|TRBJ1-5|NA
TGCGCCAGCAGCCCTTTGACGACAGGGACCAATCAGCCCCAGCATTTT
CASSPLTTGTNQPQHF
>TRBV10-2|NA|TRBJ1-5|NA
TGCGCCAGCAGTGAGAGTAGTAGCGATCAGCCCCAGCATTTT
CASSESSSDQPQHF
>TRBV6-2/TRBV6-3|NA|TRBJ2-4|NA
TGTGCCAGCATCCCGACAGGGAGGAGCGACATTCAGTACTTC
CASIPTGRSDIQYF
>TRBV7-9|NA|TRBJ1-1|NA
TGTGCCAGTAATACCGGGGGGCGGACTGAAGCTTTCTTT
CASNTGGRTEAFF
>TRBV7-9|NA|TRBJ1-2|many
TGTGCCAGCAGCTCCTTAATACAGGGAGACCATACTAACTATGGCTACACCTTC
CASSSLIQGDHTNYGYTF
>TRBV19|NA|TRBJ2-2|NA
TGTGCCAGTAGTATAGGAGAATCCTACACCGGGGAGCTGTTTTTT
CASSIGESYTGELFF
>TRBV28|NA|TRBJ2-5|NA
TGTGCCAGCAGCTCCCTTCTAGGGACCCAGTACTTC
CASSSLLGTQYF
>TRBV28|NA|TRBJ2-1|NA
TGTGCCAGCAGTTCTGGATCAGGGGCTTGGGATGAGCAGTTCTTC
CASSSGSGAWDEQFF
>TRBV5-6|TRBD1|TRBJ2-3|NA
TGTGCCAGCAGCTTAAGGGGGCTGGGGGATACGCAGTATTTT
CASSLRGLGDTQYF
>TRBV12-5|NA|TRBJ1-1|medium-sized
TGTGCTAGTGGTTTGGTACTCGTGGCAGGCCTGAACACTGAAGCTTTCTTT
CASGLVLVAGLNTEAFF
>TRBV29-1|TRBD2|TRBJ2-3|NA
TGCAGCTTAATCGGGGTAGCGGGAGATTGGACAGATACGCAGTATTTT
CSLIGVAGDWTDTQYF
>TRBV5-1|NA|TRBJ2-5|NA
TGCGCCAGCAGCTTGACGTCTTCTAGACGAGAGACCCAGTACTTC
CASSLTSSRRETQYF
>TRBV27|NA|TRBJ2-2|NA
TGTGCCAGTGGGCCGGAGGGCCGGGAGCTGTTTTTT
CASGPEGRELFF
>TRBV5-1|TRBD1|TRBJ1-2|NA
TGCGCCAGCAGCCGCGACAGGGATAGCTACACCTTC
CASSRDRDSYTF
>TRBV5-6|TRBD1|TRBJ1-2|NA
TGTGCCAGCAGCTTGTTTGCCCAGGGGGCCATAGACTATGGCTACACCTTC
CASSLFAQGAIDYGYTF
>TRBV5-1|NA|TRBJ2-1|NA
TGCGCCAGCAGCTCCGAAGGGGGGCAGTTCTTC
CASSSEGGQFF
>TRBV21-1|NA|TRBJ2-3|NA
TGTGCCAGCAGCAATCCGTTGGACTCGGGACCCTCGACTAGCGGGAGTTGCTCAGATACGCAGTATTTT
CASSNPLDSGPSTSGSCSDTQYF
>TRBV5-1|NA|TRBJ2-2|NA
TGCGCCAGCAGCTTGGATCCGGGGTCCACCGGGGAGCTGTTTTTT
CASSLDPGSTGELFF
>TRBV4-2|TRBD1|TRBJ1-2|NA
TGTGCCAGCAGCCAAGCAGGGGGAAATACGGGGTTCTATGGCTACACCTTC
CASSQAGGNTGFYGYTF
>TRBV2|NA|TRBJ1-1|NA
TGTGCCAACGGTCGTCAGGAGGACACTGAAGCTTTCTTT
CANGRQEDTEAFF
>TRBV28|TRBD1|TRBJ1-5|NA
TGTGCCAGCAGTGGGACAGGGGGCAAAACCCAGCCCCAGCATTTT
CASSGTGGKTQPQHF
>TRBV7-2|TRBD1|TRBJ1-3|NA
TGTGCCAGCAGCTTAGGACAGGGGTTTGGAAACACCATATATTTT
CASSLGQGFGNTIYF
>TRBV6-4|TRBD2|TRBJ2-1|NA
TGTGCCAGCAGTCGCTTCTCTAGCGGGAATTACAATGAGCAGTTCTTC
CASSRFSSGNYNEQFF
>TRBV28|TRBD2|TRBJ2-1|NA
TGTGCCAGCAGCCCGGGGGGCTCCTACAATGAGCAGTTCTTC
CASSPGGSYNEQFF
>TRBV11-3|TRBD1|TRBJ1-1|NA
TGTGCCAGCAGCTTAGGGAGGGACAGATACATGAACACTGAAGCTTTCTTT
CASSLGRDRYMNTEAFF
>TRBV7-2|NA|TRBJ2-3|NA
TGTGCCAGCAGCTTAGTCCTGAGGAGCTCAGATACGCAGTATTTT
CASSLVLRSSDTQYF
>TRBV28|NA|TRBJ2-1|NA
TGTGCCAGCAGTCCCAATACAGGGGGGGTCTACAATGAGCAGTTCTTC
CASSPNTGGVYNEQFF
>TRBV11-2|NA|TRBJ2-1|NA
TGTGCCAGCAGCTTGGGTAGACGACTCGGGAGTTACAATGAGCAGTTCTTC
CASSLGRRLGSYNEQFF
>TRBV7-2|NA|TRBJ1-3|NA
TGTGCCAGCAGCCCCCCCACGGCGACGGGAGGAAACACCATATATTTT
CASSPPTATGGNTIYF
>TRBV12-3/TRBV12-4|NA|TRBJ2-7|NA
TGTGCCAGCAGTTTGGGGGGGCACGTCGAGCAGTACTTC
CASSLGGHVEQYF
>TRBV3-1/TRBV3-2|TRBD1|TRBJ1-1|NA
TGTGCCAGCAGCCGTGGGACAGGCAGAATGAACACTGAAGCTTTCTTT
CASSRGTGRMNTEAFF
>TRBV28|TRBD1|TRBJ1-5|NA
TGTGCCAGCAGCCCACTCGGGACAGGGGGCAATCAGCCCCAGCATTTT
CASSPLGTGGNQPQHF
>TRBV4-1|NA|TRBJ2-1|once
TGCGCCAGCAGCCAGCGGGACTTTTACAATGAGCAGTTCTTC
CASSQRDFYNEQFF
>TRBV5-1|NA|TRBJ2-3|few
TGCGCCAGCAGCTTAGCAGGGGCCACAGATACGCAGTATTTT
CASSLAGATDTQYF